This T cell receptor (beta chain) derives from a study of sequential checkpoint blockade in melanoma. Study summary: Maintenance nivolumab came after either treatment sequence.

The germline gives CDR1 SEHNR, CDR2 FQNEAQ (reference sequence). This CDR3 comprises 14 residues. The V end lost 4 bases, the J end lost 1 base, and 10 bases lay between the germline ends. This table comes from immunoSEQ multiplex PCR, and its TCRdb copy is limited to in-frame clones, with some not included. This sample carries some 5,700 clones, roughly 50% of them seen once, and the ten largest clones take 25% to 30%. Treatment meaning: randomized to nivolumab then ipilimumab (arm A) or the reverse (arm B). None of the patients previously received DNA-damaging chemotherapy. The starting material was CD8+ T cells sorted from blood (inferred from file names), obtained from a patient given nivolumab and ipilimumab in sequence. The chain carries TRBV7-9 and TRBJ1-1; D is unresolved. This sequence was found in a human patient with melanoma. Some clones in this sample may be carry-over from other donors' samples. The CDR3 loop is CASSSGFPNTEAFF. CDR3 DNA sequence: TGTGCCAGCAGCTCGGGGTTCCCGAACACTGAAGCTTTCTTT.